This T cell receptor beta chain was captured by sequencing in a study of T cells in Graves' hyperthyroidism and ophthalmopathy. The study's findings and limits: Blood samples included most of the expanded thyroid clonotypes exceeding 0.001.

Regarding this clonotype: Its antigen is unknown.

Germline loops: CDR1 SGDLS, CDR2 YYNGEE. CDR3 length: 17 amino acids. J lost 2 bases, V lost 3 bases, and 10 bases had no gene match. Amplification targeted TCR beta CDR3 regions from RNA transcripts. In the first-round RT-PCR of the TCR CDR3, the HTBI primer set was used. TCRdb called the multiplex PCR reads again in MiXCR, with one record for every CDR3 protein. The repertoire includes about 570,000 distinct CDR3 sequences, about 45% of them detected once, and roughly 19% sits in the top ten. This clonotype originated in an adult woman with Graves' disease, either hyperthyroidism or ophthalmopathy (not recorded which). The chain links TRBV9 to TRBJ1-2; 10 positions agree with TRBD1. The sequenced sample consisted of peripheral blood or thyroid tissue (not recorded which). In nucleotides, the CDR3 is TGTGCCAGCAGCGCGACAGGGGGCACCACTATCAACTATGGCTACACCTTC. Protein: CASSATGGTTINYGYTF.